The rows below give T cell receptor beta chains drawn from one sample of a study of blood T cells in healthy people across ages. TCRdb passed the 5' RACE reads through MiXCR, listing each CDR3 protein once. The table lists 1.5 million to 2 million distinct CDR3 sequences, roughly a third of them singletons. Sequencing was done on a sample of blood. These receptors were taken from a woman between 25 and 40 years old in good health. CDR3s include the opening cysteine and the closing phenylalanine or tryptophan. The D gene is left open where the match is weak. The size of a clone is reported for some rows only, either as once, few or many, or as a class for expanded clones.

>TRBJ2-3|TRBV15|NA|NA|15
TGTGCCACCAGCCTCCTAGGGCAGGTGACAGATACGCAGTATTTT
CATSLLGQVTDTQYF
>TRBJ1-2|TRBV29-1|NA|NA|12
TGCAGCGCCCTGACGGCGGAGTATGGCCACACCTTC
CSALTAEYGHTF
>TRBJ2-3|TRBV27|NA|NA|14
TGTGCCACAAGACAGTTCCGAGGCGCAGATACGCAGTATTTT
CATRQFRGADTQYF
>TRBJ2-3|TRBV20-1|TRBD2|NA|15
TGCAGTGCTAGACCTCAAGCGGGAGTCACAGATACGCAGTATTTT
CSARPQAGVTDTQYF
>TRBJ2-3|TRBV5-1|NA|NA|17
TGCGCCAGCAGCTTGGCCGATCCGGACACTCACACAGATACGCAGTATTTT
CASSLADPDTHTDTQYF
>TRBJ2-5|TRBV6-1|TRBD2|NA|18
TGTGCCAGCAGTGAAGTTAGTAGCGGGGGGGCCCTCAAAGAGACCCAGTACTTC
CASSEVSSGGALKETQYF
>TRBJ1-1|TRBV7-2|NA|NA|12
TGTGCCAGCAGCTTAGCGACAGGAGAAGCTTTCTTT
CASSLATGEAFF
>TRBJ2-1|TRBV5-4|NA|NA|15
TGTGCCAGCAGCTTGGCCAGGGGCCCGGACAATGAGCAGTTCTTC
CASSLARGPDNEQFF
>TRBJ2-3|TRBV5-6|NA|many|16
TGTGCCAGCAGCCCGAAACCAGGATTCGGCACAGATACGCAGTATTTT
CASSPKPGFGTDTQYF
>TRBJ2-2|TRBV9|NA|few|14
TGTGCCAGCAGCGAGGGACCACGAACCGGGGAGCTGTTTTTT
CASSEGPRTGELFF